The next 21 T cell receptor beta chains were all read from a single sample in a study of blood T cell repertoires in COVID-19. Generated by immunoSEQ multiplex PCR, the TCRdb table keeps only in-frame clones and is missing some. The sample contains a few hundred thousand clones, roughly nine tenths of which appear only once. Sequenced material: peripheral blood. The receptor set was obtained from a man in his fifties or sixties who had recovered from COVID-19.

CDR3 region: CASSLVKGAPGDTQYF. The CDR3 nucleotides are TGCGCCAGCAGCTTGGTGAAGGGGGCCCCGGGGGATACGCAGTATTTT. The rearrangement links TRBV5-1 to TRBJ2-3, with 7 bases identical to TRBD1. Unmatched junction bases numbered 10, after V lost 0 bases and J lost 6 bases. CDR3 length equals 16 residues. Germline V gene sequence: CDR1 SGHRS, CDR2 YFSETQ.

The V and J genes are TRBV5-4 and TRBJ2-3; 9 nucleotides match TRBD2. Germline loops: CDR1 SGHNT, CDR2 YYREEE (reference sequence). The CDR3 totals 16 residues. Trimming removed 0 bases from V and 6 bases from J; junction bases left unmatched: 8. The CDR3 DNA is TGTGCCAGCAGCTTGGCTGGGAGCGGGGGGACGGATACGCAGTATTTT. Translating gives CASSLAGSGGTDTQYF. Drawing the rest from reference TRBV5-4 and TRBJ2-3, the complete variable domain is ETGVTQSPTHLIKTRGQQVTLRCSSQSGHNTVSWYQQALGQGPQFIFQYYREEENGRGNFPPRFSGLQFPNYSSELNVNALELDDSALYLCASSLAGSGGTDTQYFGPGTRLTVL.

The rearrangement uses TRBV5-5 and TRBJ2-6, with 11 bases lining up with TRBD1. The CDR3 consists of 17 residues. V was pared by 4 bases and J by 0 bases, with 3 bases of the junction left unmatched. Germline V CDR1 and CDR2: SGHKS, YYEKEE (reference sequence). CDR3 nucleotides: TGTGCCAGCAGCCGGGACAGGGGGATCTCTGGGGCCAACGTCCTGACTTTC. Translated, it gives CASSRDRGISGANVLTF.

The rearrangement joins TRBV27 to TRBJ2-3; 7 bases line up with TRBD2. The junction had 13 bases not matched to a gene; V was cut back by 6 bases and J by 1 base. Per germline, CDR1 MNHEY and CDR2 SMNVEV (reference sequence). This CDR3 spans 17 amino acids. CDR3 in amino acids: CASSPPAGTTGTDTQYF. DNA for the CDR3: TGTGCCAGCAGCCCACCCGCCGGGACTACCGGCACAGATACGCAGTATTTT.

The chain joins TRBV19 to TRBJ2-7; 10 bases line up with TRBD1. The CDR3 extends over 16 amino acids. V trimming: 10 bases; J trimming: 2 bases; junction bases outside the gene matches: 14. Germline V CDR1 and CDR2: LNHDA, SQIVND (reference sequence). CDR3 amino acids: CATMSSGTGVAYEQYF. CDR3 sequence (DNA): TGTGCCACGATGTCGTCCGGGACAGGGGTAGCCTACGAGCAGTACTTC.

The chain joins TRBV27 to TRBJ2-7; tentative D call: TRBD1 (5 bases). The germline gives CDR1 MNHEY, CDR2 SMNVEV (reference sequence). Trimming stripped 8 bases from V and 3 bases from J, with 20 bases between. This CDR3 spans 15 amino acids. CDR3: CASAFRQGPVYEQYF. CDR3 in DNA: TGTGCCAGCGCGTTCCGTCAGGGTCCGGTCTACGAGCAGTACTTC.

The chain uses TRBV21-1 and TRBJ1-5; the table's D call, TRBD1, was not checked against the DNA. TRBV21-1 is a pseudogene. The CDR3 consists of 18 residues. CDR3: CASSSQDRLIYSNQPQHF. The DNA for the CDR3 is TGTGCCAGCAGCAGCCAGGACAGGCTAATCTATAGCAATCAGCCCCAGCATTTT.

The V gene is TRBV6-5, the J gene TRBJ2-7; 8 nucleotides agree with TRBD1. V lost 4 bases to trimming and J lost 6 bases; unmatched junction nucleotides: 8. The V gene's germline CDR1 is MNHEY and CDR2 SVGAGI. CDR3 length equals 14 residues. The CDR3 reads CASSSRTGKREQYF. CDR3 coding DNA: TGTGCCAGCAGTTCGCGGACAGGGAAGCGCGAGCAGTACTTC.

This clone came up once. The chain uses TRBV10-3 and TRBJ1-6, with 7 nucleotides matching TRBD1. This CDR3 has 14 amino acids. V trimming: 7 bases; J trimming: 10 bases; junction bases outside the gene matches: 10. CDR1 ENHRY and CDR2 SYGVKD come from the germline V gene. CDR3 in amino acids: CAIKGAQVESPLHF. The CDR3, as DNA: TGTGCCATCAAGGGGGCGCAGGTCGAGTCACCCCTCCACTTT.

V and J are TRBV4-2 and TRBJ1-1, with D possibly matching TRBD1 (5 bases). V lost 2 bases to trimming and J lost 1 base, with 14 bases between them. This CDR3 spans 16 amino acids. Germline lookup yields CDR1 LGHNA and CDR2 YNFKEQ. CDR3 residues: CASSQSLGQWNTEAFF. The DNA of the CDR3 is TGTGCCAGCAGCCAATCTCTCGGACAATGGAACACTGAAGCTTTCTTT.

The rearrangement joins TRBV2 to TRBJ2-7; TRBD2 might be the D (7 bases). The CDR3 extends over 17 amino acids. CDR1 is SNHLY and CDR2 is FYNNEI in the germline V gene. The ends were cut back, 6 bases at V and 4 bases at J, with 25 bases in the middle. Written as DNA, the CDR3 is TGTGCCAGCAGGGGGGGGAGAGGGACATCGAACGCATACGAGCAGTACTTC. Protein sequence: CASRGGRGTSNAYEQYF.

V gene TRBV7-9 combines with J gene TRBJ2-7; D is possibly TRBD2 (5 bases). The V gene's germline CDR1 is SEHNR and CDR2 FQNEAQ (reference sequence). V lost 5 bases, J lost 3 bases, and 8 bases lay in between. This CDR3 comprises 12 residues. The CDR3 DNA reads TGTGCCAGCAGCACCAGCGGCTACGAGCAGTACTTC. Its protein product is CASSTSGYEQYF. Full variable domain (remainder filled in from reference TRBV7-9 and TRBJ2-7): DTGVSQNPRHKITKRGQNVTFRCDPISEHNRLYWYRQTLGQGPEFLTYFQNEAQLEKSRLLSDRFSAERPKGSFSTLEIQRTEQGDSAMYLCASSTSGYEQYFGPGTRLTVT.

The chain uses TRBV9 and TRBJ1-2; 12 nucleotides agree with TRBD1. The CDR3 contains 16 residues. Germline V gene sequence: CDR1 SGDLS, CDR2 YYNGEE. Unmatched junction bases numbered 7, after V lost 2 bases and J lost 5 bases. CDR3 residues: CASSVGGQGAIYGYTF. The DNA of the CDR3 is TGTGCCAGCAGCGTTGGGGGACAGGGGGCTATTTATGGCTACACCTTC.

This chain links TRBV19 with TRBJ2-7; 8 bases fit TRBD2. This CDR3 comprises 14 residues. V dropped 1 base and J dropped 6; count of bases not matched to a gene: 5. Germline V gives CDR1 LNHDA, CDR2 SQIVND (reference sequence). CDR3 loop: CASSIAGTSPEQYF. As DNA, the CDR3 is TGTGCCAGTAGTATAGCTGGGACTAGTCCCGAGCAGTACTTC.

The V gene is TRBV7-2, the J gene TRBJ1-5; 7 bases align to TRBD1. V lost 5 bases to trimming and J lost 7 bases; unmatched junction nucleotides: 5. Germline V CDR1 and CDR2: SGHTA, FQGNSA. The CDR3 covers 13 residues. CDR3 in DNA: TGTGCCAGCAGCCGGGACAGAAGGCAGCCCCAGCATTTT. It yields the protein CASSRDRRQPQHF.

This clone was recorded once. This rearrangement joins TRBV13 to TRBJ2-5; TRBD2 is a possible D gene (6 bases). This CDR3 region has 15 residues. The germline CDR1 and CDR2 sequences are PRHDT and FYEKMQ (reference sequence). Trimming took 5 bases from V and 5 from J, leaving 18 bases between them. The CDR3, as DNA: TGTGCCAGCAGCCCAAATCCGGGACTGGGGGAGACCCAGTACTTC. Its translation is CASSPNPGLGETQYF.

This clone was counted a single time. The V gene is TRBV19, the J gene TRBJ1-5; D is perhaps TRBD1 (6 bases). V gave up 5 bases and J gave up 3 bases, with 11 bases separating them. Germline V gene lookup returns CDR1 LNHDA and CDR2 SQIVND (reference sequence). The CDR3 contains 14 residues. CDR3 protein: CASSPRQVNQPQHF. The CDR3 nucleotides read TGTGCCAGTAGTCCCCGACAGGTCAATCAGCCCCAGCATTTT.

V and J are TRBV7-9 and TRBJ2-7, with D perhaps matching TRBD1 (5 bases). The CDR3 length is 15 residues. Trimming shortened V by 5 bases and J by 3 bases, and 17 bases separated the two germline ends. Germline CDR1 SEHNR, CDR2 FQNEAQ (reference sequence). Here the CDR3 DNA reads TGTGCCAGCAGCCCCTTAGGGGCGGCACTCTACGAGCAGTACTTC. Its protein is CASSPLGAALYEQYF.

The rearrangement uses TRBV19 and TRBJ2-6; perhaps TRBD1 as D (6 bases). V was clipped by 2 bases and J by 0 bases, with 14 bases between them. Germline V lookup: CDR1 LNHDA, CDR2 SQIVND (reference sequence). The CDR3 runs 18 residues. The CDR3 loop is CASSIMGDTRSGANVLTF. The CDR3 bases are TGTGCCAGTAGTATAATGGGGGACACGCGCTCTGGGGCCAACGTCCTGACTTTC.

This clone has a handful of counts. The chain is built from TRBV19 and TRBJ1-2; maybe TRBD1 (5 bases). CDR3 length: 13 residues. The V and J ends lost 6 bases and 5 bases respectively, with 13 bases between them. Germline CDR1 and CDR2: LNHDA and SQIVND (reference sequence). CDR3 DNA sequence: TGTGCCAGTAGCTTCGACAGCGTTTATGGCTACACCTTC. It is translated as CASSFDSVYGYTF.

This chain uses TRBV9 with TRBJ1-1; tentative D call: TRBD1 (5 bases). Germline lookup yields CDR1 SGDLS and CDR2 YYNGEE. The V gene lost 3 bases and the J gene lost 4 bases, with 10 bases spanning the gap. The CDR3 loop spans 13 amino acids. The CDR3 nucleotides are TGTGCCAGCAGCGAGGGGCGGCTCACTGAAGCTTTCTTT. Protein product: CASSEGRLTEAFF.